This entry lists 31 T cell receptor beta chains sequenced from one sample in a study of shared clonotypes between healthy human individuals. Using immunoSEQ multiplex PCR, the repertoire was profiled, and TCRdb retains in-frame clones only, with some absent. The sample yields approximately 2,000,000 clones, just under 95% seen once. In the naive CD8 group, cells lacked CD45RO and were positively selected for CCR7, so terminally differentiated effector memory CD45RA+ cells were left out. The sequenced sample consisted of naive CD8+ T cells from PBMCs. The receptors were sampled from a man aged 18-30 years in good health. Some clones in this sample may be carry-over from other donors' samples.

In DNA form, the CDR3 reads TGTGCCAGCAGACTAGCGGGGGTCTACGAGCAGTACTTC. Protein product: CASRLAGVYEQYF. The chain carries TRBV2 and TRBJ2-7, with 11 bases lining up with TRBD2. The CDR3 is made up of 13 amino acids. V shed 6 bases, J shed 3 bases, and the junction held 1 base outside the gene matches. Looked up from germline, CDR1 is SNHLY and CDR2 is FYNNEI.

The genes are TRBV13 and TRBJ1-1, with D tentatively TRBD1 (5 bases). This CDR3 contains 13 residues. The germline V gene encodes CDR1 PRHDT and CDR2 FYEKMQ (reference sequence). V lost 8 bases, J lost 1 base, and 11 bases lay in between. The CDR3 protein is CASGPRGNTEAFF. For the CDR3, the DNA is TGTGCCAGCGGTCCTAGGGGGAACACTGAAGCTTTCTTT.

The chain couples TRBV7-9 to TRBJ2-1; D call uncertain. This CDR3 spans 12 amino acids. Germline CDR1 and CDR2: SEHNR and FQNEAQ (reference sequence). Trimming stripped 3 bases from V and 10 bases from J, with 10 bases between. In DNA form, the CDR3 reads TGTGCCAGCAGCTTTGCTAGATTGGAGCAGTTCTTC. Its translation: CASSFARLEQFF.

This chain connects TRBV13 to TRBJ2-7, with TRBD2 as a possible D gene (5 bases). The CDR3 is 15 residues long. Trimming removed 2 bases at V and 0 bases at J, with 11 bases between. CDR1 is PRHDT, CDR2 FYEKMQ, per germline (reference sequence). In DNA, the CDR3 is TGTGCCAGCAGCTTATCGGACTCTCACTCCTACGAGCAGTACTTC. Translation: CASSLSDSHSYEQYF.

The chain is built from TRBV5-1 and TRBJ2-7; possible D gene TRBD2, 6 bases. The V gene's germline CDR1 is SGHRS and CDR2 YFSETQ. The CDR3 covers 13 residues. V gave up 0 bases and J gave up 6 bases, with 10 bases separating them. The CDR3 here is CASSLGLGAEQYF. CDR3 sequence (DNA): TGCGCCAGCAGCTTGGGACTAGGGGCCGAGCAGTACTTC.

The chain has TRBV7-6 and TRBJ1-5; D may be TRBD1 (5 bases). This CDR3 is built from 16 residues. CDR1 is SGHVS, CDR2 FNYEAQ, per germline. V lost 4 bases and J 5 bases, leaving 18 bases between the germline ends. CDR3 in DNA: TGTGCCAGCAGCTCGAGTTCGGGGCGCCGGGATCAGCCCCAGCATTTT. Protein product: CASSSSSGRRDQPQHF.

In this sample, this clone turned up a few times. This chain uses TRBV2 with TRBJ1-1, with 8 bases identical to TRBD1. The CDR3 sequence is 19 residues long. V lost 1 base, J lost 0 bases, and 13 bases stayed unmatched. CDR1 is SNHLY and CDR2 is FYNNEI in the germline V gene. DNA of the CDR3: TGTGCCAGCAGTGAAGTGGGTCCTGGACAGGGTGCCATGAACACTGAAGCTTTCTTT. Translation gives CASSEVGPGQGAMNTEAFF. The variable domain in full, with the rest retrieved from reference TRBV2 and TRBJ1-1, is EPEVTQTPSHQVTQMGQEVILRCVPISNHLYFYWYRQILGQKVEFLVSFYNNEISEKSEIFDDQFSVERPDGSNFTLKIRSTKLEDSAMYFCASSEVGPGQGAMNTEAFFGQGTRLTVV.

The chain uses TRBV5-1 and TRBJ1-6, with D tentatively TRBD1 (6 bases). Germline V gives CDR1 SGHRS, CDR2 YFSETQ. The CDR3 spans 14 residues. Trimming stripped 5 bases from V and 6 bases from J, with 12 bases between. The CDR3 region has the DNA TGCGCCAGCAGATGGGACATTTCTAATTCACCCCTCCACTTT. The encoded protein is CASRWDISNSPLHF.

The V gene is TRBV2, the J gene TRBJ1-5; 8 positions match TRBD1. The CDR3 covers 15 residues. In germline, CDR1 is SNHLY, CDR2 FYNNEI. J lost 4 bases, V lost 5 bases, and 7 bases had no gene match. CDR3 in amino acids: CASSFDRGRNQPQHF. The CDR3 region has the DNA TGTGCCAGCAGTTTTGACAGGGGAAGAAATCAGCCCCAGCATTTT.

About this clone itself: This sample includes further DNA sequences coding for the same CDR3. The rearrangement joins TRBV28 to TRBJ2-3, with TRBD2 matching 7 bases. Unmatched junction bases numbered 4, after V lost 2 bases and J lost 2 bases. Germline loops: CDR1 MDHEN, CDR2 SYDVKM. The CDR3 has 15 residues. The CDR3 coding sequence is TGTGCCAGCAGTTTACCTAGCGGAAACACAGATACGCAGTATTTT. This encodes CASSLPSGNTDTQYF.

The chain is built from TRBV4-2 and TRBJ2-7; TRBD2 aligns across 7 bases. CDR1 is LGHNA and CDR2 is YNFKEQ in the germline V gene. CDR3 length equals 16 residues. After removal of 0 bases from V and 4 bases from J, the junction contained 9 bases not matched to a gene. CDR3 region: CASSQEAGTIGYEQYF. CDR3 coding DNA: TGTGCCAGCAGCCAAGAGGCTGGGACTATTGGGTACGAGCAGTACTTC.

This CDR3 reads CASSSAPGIPYGYTF. CDR3 coding DNA: TGTGCCAGCAGCTCGGCCCCAGGGATTCCCTATGGCTACACCTTC. This chain connects TRBV13 to TRBJ1-2, with D tentatively TRBD1 (5 bases). Looked up from germline, CDR1 is PRHDT and CDR2 is FYEKMQ (reference sequence). Deletions cut 4 bases from V and 4 bases from J, with 16 bases between. This CDR3 region has 15 residues.

The V gene is TRBV5-6, the J gene TRBJ2-4; the D gene is possibly TRBD1 (5 bases). The CDR3 has 12 amino acids. Germline values: CDR1 SGHDT, CDR2 YYEEEE. Trimming removed 5 bases at V and 7 bases at J, with 10 bases between. Here the CDR3 reads CASSSGKNIQYF. The CDR3 DNA reads as TGTGCCAGCAGTTCAGGGAAGAACATTCAGTACTTC.

The chain employs TRBV11-2 and TRBJ2-7; TRBD1 matches at 9 bases. Germline CDR1 SGHAT, CDR2 FQNNGV. CDR3 length equals 14 residues. V was pared by 4 bases and J by 6 bases, with 7 bases of the junction left unmatched. The chain's CDR3 is CASSWGQGGLEQYF. The CDR3 DNA follows: TGTGCCAGCAGCTGGGGACAGGGTGGGCTCGAGCAGTACTTC.

This chain links TRBV28 with TRBJ1-5; D is ambiguous. Germline CDR1 is MDHEN and CDR2 is SYDVKM. The germline V and J ends were trimmed by 6 bases and 4 bases, with 13 bases remaining between them. This CDR3 is 14 amino acids long. This CDR3 reads CASRLSGINQPQHF. In DNA form, the CDR3 reads TGTGCCAGCAGGCTGTCAGGTATTAATCAGCCCCAGCATTTT.

This chain uses TRBV9 with TRBJ1-4; 10 nucleotides agree with TRBD1. The CDR3 extends over 15 amino acids. Germline V CDR1 and CDR2: SGDLS, YYNGEE. The J segment lost 7 bases and the V segment lost 3 bases, leaving 6 bases of the junction unmatched. The CDR3 DNA sequence: TGTGCCAGCAGCGCAGGACAGGGGGTCGGTGAAAAACTGTTTTTT. Protein: CASSAGQGVGEKLFF. The full variable domain, rest sourced from reference TRBV9 and TRBJ1-4, is DSGVTQTPKHLITATGQRVTLRCSPRSGDLSVYWYQQSLDQGLQFLIQYYNGEERAKGNILERFSAQQFPDLHSELNLSSLELGDSALYFCASSAGQGVGEKLFFGSGTQLSVL.

V is TRBV28 and J is TRBJ1-2, with a possible D match to TRBD1 (5 bases). CDR3 length: 14 amino acids. The V end lost 5 bases, the J end lost 3 bases, and 13 bases lay between the germline ends. Per the germline V gene, CDR1 is MDHEN and CDR2 is SYDVKM. The CDR3 DNA sequence: TGTGCCAGCAGTCTTAGCAGGGAGTACTATGGCTACACCTTC. Protein: CASSLSREYYGYTF.

V and J are TRBV5-6 and TRBJ1-2; 12 bases match TRBD1. V lost 1 base and J lost 4; bases outside the gene matches: 8. From germline, CDR1 is SGHDT and CDR2 YYEEEE. The CDR3 consists of 17 residues. The CDR3, as DNA: TGTGCCAGCAGCTTGTCAATGGGACAGGGGGCTGTCTATGGCTACACCTTC. It codes for CASSLSMGQGAVYGYTF.

The chain uses TRBV28 and TRBJ1-4; D remains unclear. With 6 bases removed from V and 4 bases from J, the gap between germline ends came to 15 bases. Germline V gives CDR1 MDHEN, CDR2 SYDVKM. CDR3 length equals 15 residues. The CDR3 here is CASSPPRESNEKLFF. The CDR3 nucleotides read TGTGCCAGCAGCCCCCCTAGGGAGAGTAATGAAAAACTGTTTTTT. Combining the CDR3 with reference TRBV28 and TRBJ1-4 gives the whole variable domain DVKVTQSSRYLVKRTGEKVFLECVQDMDHENMFWYRQDPGLGLRLIYFSYDVKMKEKGDIPEGYSVSREKKERFSLILESASTNQTSMYLCASSPPRESNEKLFFGSGTQLSVL.

The chain recombines TRBV19 with TRBJ2-7; TRBD2 aligns across 8 bases. After removal of 5 bases from V and 3 bases from J, the junction contained 9 bases not matched to a gene. Germline CDR1 and CDR2: LNHDA and SQIVND (reference sequence). The CDR3 extends over 15 amino acids. The DNA of the CDR3 is TGTGCCAGTAGTCCCCTTGCGGGAGGCGACTACGAGCAGTACTTC. As protein: CASSPLAGGDYEQYF.

V usage is TRBV7-3 and J usage is TRBJ2-1; TRBD2 agrees at 7 bases. Trimming at V came to 2 bases and at J to 1 base, leaving 8 bases not matched to a gene. This CDR3 comprises 17 residues. Germline CDR1 reads SGHTA; CDR2 reads FQGTGA. CDR3: CASSLLSGAGSYNEQFF. DNA for the CDR3: TGTGCCAGCAGCTTACTGTCCGGAGCGGGGTCCTACAATGAGCAGTTCTTC.

This sequence joins TRBV5-1 and TRBJ1-2, with D perhaps TRBD1 (6 bases). Germline V lookup: CDR1 SGHRS, CDR2 YFSETQ. V lost 4 bases, J lost 6 bases, and 10 bases lay in between. This CDR3 comprises 12 residues. As DNA, the CDR3 is TGCGCCAGCAGCCGAAGGGGGGATGGCTACACCTTC. It yields the protein CASSRRGDGYTF.

For this clone: Other DNA sequences in the sample encode the same CDR3. The V call is TRBV7-9, the J call TRBJ2-5; D not certain. The CDR3 spans 10 residues. The V end was cut by 5 bases, the J end by 5 bases, with 3 bases between. Per the germline V gene, CDR1 is SEHNR and CDR2 is FQNEAQ (reference sequence). The CDR3 reads CASSGETQYF. The DNA for the CDR3 is TGTGCCAGCAGCGGGGAGACCCAGTACTTC. Variable domain in full (rest from reference TRBV7-9 and TRBJ2-5): DTGVSQNPRHKITKRGQNVTFRCDPISEHNRLYWYRQTLGQGPEFLTYFQNEAQLEKSRLLSDRFSAERPKGSFSTLEIQRTEQGDSAMYLCASSGETQYFGPGTRLLVL.

The J gene is TRBJ1-1, the V gene TRBV6-6, with D hard to call. The germline gives CDR1 MNHNY, CDR2 SVGAGI (reference sequence). The CDR3 contains 13 residues. The ends were cut back, 7 bases at V and 4 bases at J, with 13 bases in the middle. In DNA form, the CDR3 reads TGTGCCAGCACACTTAGTGGAGGCACTGAAGCTTTCTTT. This gives the protein CASTLSGGTEAFF.

About this clone: Other DNA sequences of this sample code for an identical CDR3. This rearrangement joins TRBV7-9 to TRBJ1-5, with D possibly being TRBD1 (5 bases). Germline V gene lookup returns CDR1 SEHNR and CDR2 FQNEAQ (reference sequence). The CDR3 is 14 amino acids. Trimming removed 5 bases from V and 3 bases from J, with 11 bases in between. The CDR3 here is CASSLGGINQPQHF. The CDR3 DNA reads as TGTGCCAGCAGCCTCGGGGGTATCAATCAGCCCCAGCATTTT.

V gene TRBV19 combines with J gene TRBJ1-5; D is undetermined. There are 15 residues in the CDR3. Germline loops: CDR1 LNHDA, CDR2 SQIVND (reference sequence). Trimming took 1 base from V and 0 from J, leaving 7 bases between them. The CDR3 DNA reads TGTGCCAGTAGTATAGCCCTTTATAGCAATCAGCCCCAGCATTTT. Protein product: CASSIALYSNQPQHF.

The chain employs TRBV29-1 and TRBJ2-7; 9 nucleotides line up with TRBD1. After removal of 5 bases from V and 0 bases from J, the junction contained 8 bases not matched to a gene. From germline, CDR1 is SQVTM and CDR2 ANQGSEA. The CDR3 loop spans 15 amino acids. The CDR3 nucleotides are TGCAGCGTTCCTGATGTGACAGGGGGCTCCTACGAGCAGTACTTC. Translating gives CSVPDVTGGSYEQYF.

About this clone: Germline and junction disagree at one end, which may indicate a read error. The chain combines TRBV5-1 with TRBJ2-7; TRBD1 aligns across 8 bases. The CDR3 sequence is 14 residues long. CDR1 is SGHRS and CDR2 is YFSETQ in the germline V gene. CDR3 amino acids: CASMDRAGSFEQYF. The CDR3 region has the DNA TGCGCCAGCATGGACAGGGCCGGTTCCTTCGAGCAGTACTTC.

The chain couples TRBV7-9 to TRBJ2-7; D call uncertain. Germline loops: CDR1 SEHNR, CDR2 FQNEAQ (reference sequence). V lost 5 bases to trimming and J lost 9 bases, with 14 bases between them. The CDR3 loop spans 12 amino acids. The CDR3: CASSLFVSVQYF. CDR3 DNA: TGTGCCAGCAGCCTTTTTGTCTCGGTGCAGTACTTC. The full variable domain, rest sourced from reference TRBV7-9 and TRBJ2-7, is DTGVSQNPRHKITKRGQNVTFRCDPISEHNRLYWYRQTLGQGPEFLTYFQNEAQLEKSRLLSDRFSAERPKGSFSTLEIQRTEQGDSAMYLCASSLFVSVQYFGPGTRLTVT.

The chain combines TRBV29-1 with TRBJ1-3; no clear D. The CDR3 loop spans 13 amino acids. Trimming shortened V by 5 bases and J by 3 bases, and 11 bases separated the two germline ends. Germline CDR1 and CDR2: SQVTM and ANQGSEA. The DNA for the CDR3 is TGCAGCGTTCGGAGGTCGAATGGAAACACCATATATTTT. Residues: CSVRRSNGNTIYF.

V usage is TRBV5-8 and J usage is TRBJ1-5; D not resolved. The CDR3 spans 14 residues. Trimming took 4 bases from V and 3 from J, leaving 11 bases between them. Per the germline V gene, CDR1 is SGHTS and CDR2 is YDEGEE. CDR3: CASSPRRYNQPQHF. The CDR3 DNA reads as TGTGCCAGCAGCCCTCGACGGTACAATCAGCCCCAGCATTTT.